These 19 T cell receptor beta chains came from one sample sequenced in a study of blood T cell repertoires in COVID-19. Sequencing used immunoSEQ multiplex PCR; TCRdb keeps in-frame clones, though not all of them. The sample comprises about 110,000 clones, approximately 79% of which are singletons, and approximately 16% rests with the top ten. Sample: peripheral blood. The receptors here all came from a woman older than 75 with active or convalescent COVID-19.

This rearrangement joins TRBV5-4 to TRBJ1-4; tentative D call: TRBD1 (5 bases). The V end was cut by 3 bases, the J end by 4 bases, with 10 bases between. CDR1 and CDR2 from the germline V gene are SGHNT and YYREEE (reference sequence). The CDR3 is 14 amino acids. CDR3 in DNA: TGTGCCAGCAGCTCCCAGGGCTTTAATGAAAAACTGTTTTTT. Protein: CASSSQGFNEKLFF. Complete variable domain (other parts from reference TRBV5-4 and TRBJ1-4): ETGVTQSPTHLIKTRGQQVTLRCSSQSGHNTVSWYQQALGQGPQFIFQYYREEENGRGNFPPRFSGLQFPNYSSELNVNALELDDSALYLCASSSQGFNEKLFFGSGTQLSVL.

The chain links TRBV5-1 to TRBJ2-1; D is possibly TRBD2 (6 bases). Per the germline V gene, CDR1 is SGHRS and CDR2 is YFSETQ. This CDR3 is 15 amino acids long. Trimming took 0 bases from V and 6 from J, leaving 13 bases between them. This CDR3 is CASSLAPLASNEQFF. DNA for the CDR3: TGCGCCAGCAGCTTGGCCCCACTAGCATCCAATGAGCAGTTCTTC.

The chain joins TRBV21-1 to TRBJ1-4; the D call of TRBD1 is as the table states it, not checked on the DNA. TRBV21-1 is a listed pseudogene. The CDR3 runs 14 residues. The CDR3 bases are TGTGCCAGCAGCACGGGACAGGTCAATGAAAAACTGTTTTTT. Protein sequence: CASSTGQVNEKLFF.

The chain is built from TRBV28 and TRBJ2-3; maybe TRBD1 (6 bases). CDR1 MDHEN and CDR2 SYDVKM come from the germline V gene. The CDR3 sequence is 14 residues long. With 5 bases removed from V and 2 bases from J, the gap between germline ends came to 11 bases. As DNA, the CDR3 is TGTGCCAGCAGTAGGGACACATCCACAGATACGCAGTATTTT. It encodes CASSRDTSTDTQYF.

This clone has a handful of counts. V gene TRBV24-1 combines with J gene TRBJ2-3; 10 bases match TRBD2. The CDR3 extends over 17 amino acids. Germline V gene sequence: CDR1 KGHDR, CDR2 SFDVKD. With 5 bases clipped from V and 2 bases from J, the junction kept 9 bases outside the gene matches. The CDR3 DNA sequence: TGTGCCACCAGTGGAAGAGCGGGAGGGGACACCACAGATACGCAGTATTTT. Protein: CATSGRAGGDTTDTQYF.

The chain is built from TRBV19 and TRBJ1-2, with D tentatively TRBD1 (6 bases). This CDR3 is built from 15 residues. CDR1 is LNHDA and CDR2 is SQIVND in the germline V gene (reference sequence). V lost 1 base, J lost 2 bases, and 11 bases lay in between. The CDR3 loop reads CASSIGLTGNYGYTF. The CDR3 bases are TGTGCCAGTAGTATAGGGTTGACAGGCAACTATGGCTACACCTTC.

In this sample, this clone turned up a few times. The chain carries TRBV29-1 and TRBJ1-2; D not certain. The CDR3 runs 11 residues. The V gene lost 4 bases and the J gene lost 0 bases, with 3 bases spanning the gap. Germline CDR1 and CDR2: SQVTM and ANQGSEA. This CDR3 is CSVAANYGYTF. CDR3 nucleotide sequence: TGCAGCGTTGCCGCTAACTATGGCTACACCTTC.

The chain couples TRBV24-1 to TRBJ2-5; D may be TRBD2 (6 bases). The germline gives CDR1 KGHDR, CDR2 SFDVKD. The germline V and J ends were trimmed by 9 bases and 1 base, with 14 bases remaining between them. CDR3 length: 14 amino acids. The CDR3 region has the DNA TGTGCCACCGCTCAACCGGGACTCCAAGAGACCCAGTACTTC. Protein: CATAQPGLQETQYF.

This chain connects TRBV3-1 (or the pseudogene TRBV3-2) to TRBJ1-2; D might be TRBD1 (5 bases). Per germline, CDR1 LGHDT and CDR2 YNNKEL (reference sequence). The V and J ends lost 1 base and 4 bases respectively, with 7 bases between them. There are 13 residues in the CDR3. CDR3 region: CASSQGQSYGYTF. CDR3 DNA sequence: TGTGCCAGCAGCCAAGGACAGAGCTATGGCTACACCTTC.

V and J are TRBV27 and TRBJ2-1, with 7 positions matching TRBD2. The CDR3 has 14 residues. Germline values: CDR1 MNHEY, CDR2 SMNVEV (reference sequence). V shed 2 bases and J 8 bases; nucleotides not matched to a gene: 6. The CDR3 DNA reads as TGTGCCAGCAGTTTAGGCGGGAGCGCAGATGAGCAGTTCTTC. This encodes CASSLGGSADEQFF.

The V call is TRBV6-6, the J call TRBJ2-3, with TRBD1 as a possible D gene (5 bases). CDR3 length equals 14 residues. Trimming removed 6 bases at V and 5 bases at J, with 15 bases between. Per germline, CDR1 MNHNY and CDR2 SVGAGI (reference sequence). CDR3 sequence (DNA): TGTGCCAGCAGCTCTCCAGGGCATGTAGATACGCAGTATTTT. It specifies CASSSPGHVDTQYF.

The genes are TRBV5-1 and TRBJ2-1; 12 bases map to TRBD2. The V and J ends lost 2 bases and 5 bases, in that order; junction bases with no gene match: 5. The CDR3 has 16 residues. Germline V gives CDR1 SGHRS, CDR2 YFSETQ. In nucleotides, the CDR3 is TGCGCCAGCAGCTTTAGACTAGCGGGAGCCAACAATGAGCAGTTCTTC. Amino acid sequence: CASSFRLAGANNEQFF.

This chain joins TRBV7-2 and TRBJ2-5; TRBD2 aligns across 7 bases. J was trimmed by 5 bases and V by 3 bases; bases with no gene match: 9. In germline, CDR1 is SGHTA, CDR2 FQGNSA. The CDR3 totals 15 residues. This chain's CDR3 is CASSFWLAVGETQYF. CDR3 DNA: TGTGCCAGCAGCTTTTGGCTAGCGGTGGGGGAGACCCAGTACTTC.

The chain combines TRBV11-1 with TRBJ1-6, with TRBD1 as a possible D gene (6 bases). V was shortened by 5 bases and J by 6 bases, with 17 bases between the two germline ends. The CDR3 contains 16 residues. CDR1 is SGHAT and CDR2 is FQDESV in the germline V gene (reference sequence). CDR3 nucleotides: TGTGCCAGCAGCCACGGACAGCGGAACCCTAATTCACCCCTCCACTTT. Its protein is CASSHGQRNPNSPLHF.

The genes are TRBV24-1 and TRBJ1-2; tentatively, D is TRBD1 (6 bases). Germline CDR1 is KGHDR and CDR2 is SFDVKD. The V and J ends lost 4 bases and 5 bases respectively, with 13 bases between them. This CDR3 has 14 amino acids. In nucleotides, the CDR3 is TGTGCCACCAGTGAACCAGGACAGCAATATGGCTACACCTTC. It yields the protein CATSEPGQQYGYTF.

The genes are TRBV19 and TRBJ2-1; TRBD2 aligns across 11 bases. Trimming cost V 0 bases and J 8 bases; bases outside gene matches: 9. The CDR3 is 17 amino acids. CDR1 LNHDA and CDR2 SQIVND come from the germline V gene (reference sequence). CDR3 sequence: CASSIDHPGLAADEQFF. The CDR3 coding sequence is TGTGCCAGTAGTATAGATCATCCGGGACTAGCGGCGGATGAGCAGTTCTTC.

As DNA, the CDR3 is TGTGCCAGCAGCCAAGTTTCGACTAATGAAAAACTGTTTTTT. This translates into CASSQVSTNEKLFF. V gene TRBV14 combines with J gene TRBJ1-4; D is unresolved. Trimming cost V 1 base and J 2 bases, with 5 bases left between them. CDR3 size: 14 residues. In germline, CDR1 is SGHDN, CDR2 FVKESK.

The rearrangement links TRBV7-2 to TRBJ2-3, with a weak D call TRBD2 (5 bases). CDR1 is SGHTA and CDR2 is FQGNSA in the germline V gene. This CDR3 is built from 14 residues. The V end lost 5 bases, the J end lost 0 bases, and 9 bases lay between the germline ends. The CDR3 bases are TGTGCCAGCAGCCAGGAGGCCAGCACAGATACGCAGTATTTT. It specifies CASSQEASTDTQYF.

The table lists this clone with a count of one. The chain recombines TRBV7-9 with TRBJ2-7; 8 nucleotides align to TRBD1. This CDR3 is 15 amino acids long. Trimming at V came to 5 bases and at J to 4 bases, leaving 10 bases not matched to a gene. CDR1 SEHNR and CDR2 FQNEAQ come from the germline V gene (reference sequence). CDR3 DNA: TGTGCCAGCAGCGCCTGGGCCAGGGGGCCTTACGAGCAGTACTTC. This encodes CASSAWARGPYEQYF.